Shown below are 9 T cell receptor beta chains from a single sample sequenced in a study of T cells in tuberculosis. Thawed, overnight-rested PBMC were stained with GMM-loaded CD1B tetramer, viability dye and anti-CD3, then sorted. The CD1B tetramers carried C32 glucose monomycolate purified from Rhodococcus equi. Using immunoSEQ multiplex PCR, the repertoire was profiled, and TCRdb retains in-frame clones only, with some absent. This sample carries 85,000 to 90,000 clones, around 90% of them seen once, and the ten largest clones take less than 2.5%. Sequencing was performed on CD1b-GMM tetramer-negative cells sorted from PBMCs. The receptors originated from an adult woman with latent tuberculosis.

The chain employs TRBV13 and TRBJ1-5; D remains unclear. The CDR3 totals 13 residues. Germline V gives CDR1 PRHDT, CDR2 FYEKMQ (reference sequence). Deletions cut 4 bases from V and 8 bases from J, with 12 bases between. In DNA, the CDR3 is TGTGCCAGCAGCTCCCGGACCGGGGAGCCCCAGCATTTT. This gives the protein CASSSRTGEPQHF.

The chain joins TRBV4-1 to TRBJ2-7; 10 nucleotides align to TRBD1. CDR3 size: 16 residues. Looked up from germline, CDR1 is MGHRA and CDR2 is YSYEKL. The V segment lost 0 bases and the J segment 7 bases; nucleotides outside the gene matches: 9. CDR3 protein: CASSQDLGTGAWEQYF. The CDR3 DNA reads as TGCGCCAGCAGCCAAGATCTGGGGACAGGGGCGTGGGAGCAGTACTTC.

The CDR3 spells CSARLEYNEQFF. The CDR3 nucleotides read TGCAGCGCCCGACTGGAGTACAATGAGCAGTTCTTC. This chain links TRBV29-1 with TRBJ2-1, with D hard to call. Germline loops: CDR1 SQVTM, CDR2 ANQGSEA. V was cut by 7 bases and J by 4 bases, with 11 bases left in between. This CDR3 contains 12 residues.

The chain combines TRBV29-1 with TRBJ2-3; TRBD2 agrees at 7 bases. From germline, CDR1 is SQVTM and CDR2 ANQGSEA. This CDR3 is 15 amino acids long. The ends lost 4 bases at V and 6 bases at J; junction bases unmatched: 13. The CDR3 DNA is TGCAGCGTTGTCGGGGAGCGGGGAGGCTGGGATACGCAGTATTTT. Translating it yields CSVVGERGGWDTQYF.

The chain is built from TRBV7-9 and TRBJ2-1, with D tentatively TRBD2 (6 bases). CDR1 is SEHNR and CDR2 is FQNEAQ in the germline V gene (reference sequence). There are 16 residues in the CDR3. Trimming removed 7 bases from V and 0 bases from J, with 16 bases in between. This CDR3 reads CASTFWGDHSYNEQFF. In nucleotides, the CDR3 is TGTGCCAGCACCTTTTGGGGGGACCACTCCTACAATGAGCAGTTCTTC.

The chain joins TRBV6-1 to TRBJ2-7, with D tentatively TRBD1 (6 bases). The CDR3 is 14 amino acids. Germline V gene lookup returns CDR1 MNHNS and CDR2 SASEGT. The CDR3 sequence: CASSIYRVGYGQYV. The DNA of the CDR3 is TGTGCCAGCAGTATATACAGGGTCGGCTACGGGCAGTACGTC.

CDR3 DNA: TGTGCCAGCAGCCTACTAGACGAGCAGTTCTTC. Its protein product is CASSLLDEQFF. The chain uses TRBV6-5 and TRBJ2-1; weak D call: TRBD2 (5 bases). V lost 6 bases and J lost 10, with 10 bases in between. The length of the CDR3 is 11 residues. Germline V lookup: CDR1 MNHEY, CDR2 SVGAGI.

The V call is TRBV2, the J call TRBJ2-6, with 7 bases lining up with TRBD1. This CDR3 spans 16 amino acids. CDR1 SNHLY and CDR2 FYNNEI come from the germline V gene. V lost 6 bases, J lost 4 bases, and 9 bases stayed unmatched. The CDR3 is CASRLNRGAGANVLTF. CDR3 coding DNA: TGTGCCAGCAGACTCAACAGGGGCGCAGGGGCCAACGTCCTGACTTTC.

The V call is TRBV11-2, the J call TRBJ2-3; 8 bases line up with TRBD2. The germline gives CDR1 SGHAT, CDR2 FQNNGV. The CDR3 totals 14 residues. With 4 bases clipped from V and 1 base from J, the junction kept 1 base outside the gene matches. The CDR3 loop is CASSWRGGTDTQYF. The CDR3 coding sequence is TGTGCCAGCAGCTGGCGGGGGGGCACAGATACGCAGTATTTT.